This T cell receptor (beta chain) is from a study of shared clonotypes between healthy human individuals. Study results and caveats: Clonotypes that were shared across a handful of donors made up around 5% of naive CD4 clonotypes.

This clone showed up many times. Antigen: not known. Nashville, Tennessee was home to all donors, each a Caucasian adult. Clones were read by immunoSEQ multiplex PCR, and TCRdb kept only the in-frame ones, dropping some. This table holds approximately 1,000,000 clones, approximately 80% found once. Sequenced: memory CD4+ T cells from PBMCs. Subset defined: CD45RA-negative fraction. This clonotype originated in a man between 18 and 35 years old in good health. Some clones in this sample may be carry-over from other donors' samples.

CDR3 bases: TGTGCCAGCTCCCCTGGGTGGCTAGCGGCTGGCACAGATACGCAGTATTTT. Its translation is CASSPGWLAAGTDTQYF. The genes are TRBV9 and TRBJ2-3, with TRBD2 identical over 7 bases. V shed 7 bases, J shed 1 base, and the junction held 15 bases outside the gene matches. The CDR3 consists of 17 residues. Germline-derived CDR1 and CDR2 are SGDLS and YYNGEE.